This T cell receptor beta chain was identified in a study of CD8+ T cells in alopecia areata. Treatment denoted: oral pan-JAK inhibitor, 5-10 mg twice daily. cDNA serving as the sequencing template came from extracted, reverse transcribed RNA. Sequencing was performed with immunoSEQ multiplex PCR; in TCRdb, only in-frame clones are kept and a portion is missing. The sample has some 100,000 clones, roughly 40% seen once. Study-wide points: In blood and scalp, many expanded lesional clones persisted during tofacitinib.

As concerns this clone: Its antigen is currently unknown.

This receptor was taken from a human donor with alopecia areata. The source material was CD8+ T cells sorted from blood, sampled at week 24, from a patient treated with tofacitinib.

In nucleotides, the CDR3 is TGTGCCAGCAGTCCAGTCTCCTACAATGAGCAGTTCTTC. It specifies CASSPVSYNEQFF. The chain links TRBV6-1 to TRBJ2-1; D unclear. Trimming left V 5 bases short and J 0 bases short, with 5 bases between. The germline V gene has CDR1 MNHNS and CDR2 SASEGT. The CDR3 covers 13 residues.